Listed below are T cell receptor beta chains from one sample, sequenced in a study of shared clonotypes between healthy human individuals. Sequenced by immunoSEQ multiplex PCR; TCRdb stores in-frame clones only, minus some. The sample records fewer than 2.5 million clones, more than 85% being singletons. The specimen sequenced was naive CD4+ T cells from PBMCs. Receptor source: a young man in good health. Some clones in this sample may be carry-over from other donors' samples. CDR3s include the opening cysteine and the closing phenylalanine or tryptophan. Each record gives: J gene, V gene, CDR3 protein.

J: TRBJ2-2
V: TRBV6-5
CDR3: CASSYPAGGHTGELFF

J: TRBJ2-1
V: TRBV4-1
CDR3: CASRKFSGREYNEQFF

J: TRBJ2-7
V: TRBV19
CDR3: CASSISAGAYEQYF

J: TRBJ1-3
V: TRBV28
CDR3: CASSAHRGSGNTIYF

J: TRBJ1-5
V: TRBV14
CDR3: CASSQDLYQPQHF

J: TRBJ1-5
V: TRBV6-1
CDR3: CASRSYIGQPQHF

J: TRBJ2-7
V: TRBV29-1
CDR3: CSVEEGKGSYEQYF

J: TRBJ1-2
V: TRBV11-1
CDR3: CASSLALGPEYGYTF

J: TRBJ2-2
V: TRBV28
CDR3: CASFRLQGGVGELFF

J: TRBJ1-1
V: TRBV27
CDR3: CASSTLGFATEAFF

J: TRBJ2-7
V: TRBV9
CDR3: CASSPRASGSYEQYF

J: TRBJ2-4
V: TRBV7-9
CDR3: CASSPRAGIAKNIQYF

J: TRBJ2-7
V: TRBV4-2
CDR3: CASSPIQGKGEQYF

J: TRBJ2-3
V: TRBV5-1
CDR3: CASSPGLAVTDTQYF

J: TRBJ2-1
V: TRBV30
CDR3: CAWRDARESDRKNEQFF

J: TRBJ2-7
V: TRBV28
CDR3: CASSSQGVSSYEQYF

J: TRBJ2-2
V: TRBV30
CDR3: CAWRGRSTGELFF